This TCR beta chain was recovered during a study of blood T cell repertoires in COVID-19. Background on the study: PBMCs, B-cell-depleted T cells, or T cells were the source of the cDNA or gDNA that made up the material.

In the authors' methods: Researchers report that nucleated cell counts were estimated from reference gene primer amplification. Clones were read by immunoSEQ multiplex PCR, and TCRdb kept only the in-frame ones, dropping some. V, J and clone size are those of that table, while D and trimming were read from the DNA. The sample has 90,000 or so clones; roughly 89% are singletons. Unmatched junction bases numbered 7, after V lost 4 bases and J lost 0 bases. This CDR3 has 16 amino acids. CDR1 and CDR2 from the germline V gene are SGHRS and YFSETQ. This chain links TRBV5-1 with TRBJ1-1; 9 bases are a match to TRBD1. Sequenced input: peripheral blood. The receptor was derived from an elderly woman with active or convalescent COVID-19. CDR3: CASSLWTGAMNTEAFF. The CDR3 coding sequence is TGCGCCAGCAGCCTATGGACAGGGGCGATGAACACTGAAGCTTTCTTT.